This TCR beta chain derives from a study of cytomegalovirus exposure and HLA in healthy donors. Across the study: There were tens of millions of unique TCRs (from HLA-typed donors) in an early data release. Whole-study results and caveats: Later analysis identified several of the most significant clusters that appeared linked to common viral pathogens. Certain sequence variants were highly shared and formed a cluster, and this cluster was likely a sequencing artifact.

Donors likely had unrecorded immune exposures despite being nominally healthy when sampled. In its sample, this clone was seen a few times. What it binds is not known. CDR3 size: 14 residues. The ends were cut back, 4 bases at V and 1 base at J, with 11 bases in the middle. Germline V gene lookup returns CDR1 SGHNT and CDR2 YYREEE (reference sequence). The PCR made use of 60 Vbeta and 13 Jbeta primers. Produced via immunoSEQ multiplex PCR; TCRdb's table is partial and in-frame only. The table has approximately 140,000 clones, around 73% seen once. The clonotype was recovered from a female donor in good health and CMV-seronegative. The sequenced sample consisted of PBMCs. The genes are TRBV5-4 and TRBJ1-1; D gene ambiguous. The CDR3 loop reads CASSKDAGNTEAFF. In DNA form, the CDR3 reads TGTGCCAGCAGCAAAGACGCGGGGAACACTGAAGCTTTCTTT.